The 20 T cell receptor beta chains presented below share a single source sample, sequenced in a study of graft-versus-host responses after intestinal transplantation. Sequenced by immunoSEQ multiplex PCR; TCRdb stores in-frame clones only, minus some. The sample consists of approximately 37,000 clones, 89% of them appearing once. The sample was PBMCs, taken about 270 days after transplant. The origin of the receptors is a human patient who received an intestinal transplant, so some T cells may come from the graft donor.

V and J are TRBV6-5 and TRBJ2-1; TRBD1 agrees at 11 bases. Germline V gives CDR1 MNHEY, CDR2 SVGAGI. The CDR3 has 15 amino acids. The junction had 6 bases not matched to a gene; V was cut back by 2 bases and J by 9 bases. CDR3 loop: CASSYGDRGRSEQFF. Here the CDR3 DNA reads TGTGCCAGCAGTTACGGGGACAGGGGGAGGAGTGAGCAGTTCTTC.

The J gene is TRBJ2-7, the V gene TRBV5-1; maybe TRBD1 (5 bases). The CDR3 sequence is 14 residues long. Germline V CDR1 and CDR2: SGHRS, YFSETQ. Trimming removed 0 bases from V and 0 bases from J, with 7 bases in between. The CDR3 loop is CASSLGQSSYEQYF. Here the CDR3 DNA reads TGCGCCAGCAGCTTGGGACAGAGCTCCTACGAGCAGTACTTC.

The CDR3 reads CASSQDLPVEQYF. CDR3 coding DNA: TGTGCCAGCAGCCAAGATCTTCCCGTCGAGCAGTACTTC. J is TRBJ2-7 and V is TRBV4-2; D is uncertain. CDR1 LGHNA and CDR2 YNFKEQ come from the germline V gene. V was cut by 0 bases and J by 6 bases, with 9 bases left in between. The length of the CDR3 is 13 residues.

The V and J genes are TRBV9 and TRBJ2-2; the match to TRBD2 covers 9 bases. With V trimmed by 2 bases and J by 4 bases, 3 bases remained unmatched. CDR3 size: 15 residues. Looked up from germline, CDR1 is SGDLS and CDR2 is YYNGEE. CDR3 DNA sequence: TGTGCCAGCAGCGTGCGGGGGGGCGCCACCGGGGAGCTGTTTTTT. Its translation is CASSVRGGATGELFF.

The V gene is TRBV7-1, the J gene TRBJ2-1; D is ambiguous. TRBV7-1 is an ORF, and what it does is uncertain. This CDR3 has 11 amino acids. V was trimmed by 4 bases and J by 8 bases, leaving 6 bases between them. The CDR3 reads CASSLVYEQFF. The CDR3 bases are TGTGCCAGCAGCTTAGTGTATGAGCAGTTCTTC.

This clone was recorded a few times. The DNA for the CDR3 is TGCGCCAGCAGCCAAGTTGTGGCGGGGAATCGGGTCTCTGGAAACACCATATATTTT. Encoded protein: CASSQVVAGNRVSGNTIYF. V is TRBV4-1 and J is TRBJ1-3; D uncertain. Germline loops: CDR1 MGHRA, CDR2 YSYEKL. The V end lost 1 base, the J end lost 0 bases, and 19 bases lay between the germline ends. The CDR3 has 19 residues.

The chain recombines TRBV9 with TRBJ2-2; 12 bases fit TRBD2. Germline CDR1 is SGDLS and CDR2 is YYNGEE. J was trimmed by 4 bases and V by 3 bases; bases with no gene match: 7. The CDR3 has 17 amino acids. Here the CDR3 DNA reads TGTGCCAGCAGCGACCGCCTAGCGGGGGGGTCCACCGGGGAGCTGTTTTTT. It encodes CASSDRLAGGSTGELFF.

The J gene is TRBJ2-7, the V gene TRBV6-5; D assignment may be TRBD1 or TRBD2 (5 bases each). This CDR3 contains 13 residues. In germline, CDR1 is MNHEY, CDR2 SVGAGI. V was pared by 7 bases and J by 6 bases, with 16 bases between. CDR3 DNA sequence: TGTGCCAGCACAAGAGGGACGGCTAGCGAGCAGTACTTC. Residues: CASTRGTASEQYF.

J is TRBJ2-1 and V is TRBV27, with D possibly TRBD2 on 5 matching bases. V lost 6 bases and J lost 7, with 7 bases in between. Germline V gives CDR1 MNHEY, CDR2 SMNVEV (reference sequence). The CDR3 has 11 residues. CDR3 protein: CASSRGNEQFF. The CDR3, as DNA: TGTGCCAGCAGCCGGGGAAATGAGCAGTTCTTC.

V is TRBV7-9 and J is TRBJ2-5; 10 bases are shared with TRBD1. The junction had 5 bases not matched to a gene; V was cut back by 5 bases and J by 2 bases. The CDR3 spans 15 residues. Germline CDR1 SEHNR, CDR2 FQNEAQ (reference sequence). The CDR3 sequence: CASSTRQGAQETQYF. As DNA, the CDR3 is TGTGCCAGCAGCACCCGACAGGGGGCACAAGAGACCCAGTACTTC.

The chain uses TRBV21-1 and TRBJ2-6; TRBD1 reflects the table's D call only, with no check against the DNA. TRBV21-1 is marked as a pseudogene. This CDR3 spans 18 amino acids. The CDR3 loop is CASSGFRDSLSGANVLTF. Here the CDR3 DNA reads TGTGCCAGCAGCGGATTCCGGGACAGCCTCTCTGGGGCCAACGTCCTGACTTTC.

This chain connects TRBV7-9 to TRBJ2-7, with 8 nucleotides matching TRBD1. Per germline, CDR1 SEHNR and CDR2 FQNEAQ (reference sequence). V lost 7 bases and J lost 3; bases outside the gene matches: 8. The CDR3 extends over 14 amino acids. The CDR3 sequence: CASNRQGWNYEQYF. CDR3 DNA: TGTGCCAGCAACCGACAGGGGTGGAACTACGAGCAGTACTTC.

The chain joins TRBV29-1 to TRBJ2-3, with a possible D match to TRBD2 (5 bases). Germline assignment: CDR1 SQVTM and CDR2 ANQGSEA. V lost 5 bases to trimming and J lost 6 bases, with 6 bases between them. The CDR3 runs 10 residues. The CDR3: CSVPGDTQYF. The CDR3 DNA follows: TGCAGCGTTCCGGGGGATACGCAGTATTTT.

The genes are TRBV7-3 and TRBJ2-1; the match to TRBD2 covers 15 bases. This CDR3 is 19 amino acids long. V trimming: 4 bases; J trimming: 1 base; junction bases outside the gene matches: 8. Germline CDR1 and CDR2: SGHTA and FQGTGA. The CDR3 loop is CASSYGTSGGPLSYNEQFF. CDR3 bases: TGTGCCAGCAGCTACGGGACTAGCGGGGGGCCCTTATCCTACAATGAGCAGTTCTTC.

V and J are TRBV4-2 and TRBJ2-5; 12 bases agree with TRBD2. V trimming: 2 bases; J trimming: 2 bases; junction bases outside the gene matches: 9. The CDR3 has 18 amino acids. Germline assignment: CDR1 LGHNA and CDR2 YNFKEQ. The CDR3 bases are TGTGCCAGCAGCCAACCCACGGCTAGCGGGGGGGCACAAGAGACCCAGTACTTC. Translation: CASSQPTASGGAQETQYF.

The chain is built from TRBV11-2 and TRBJ2-7, with TRBD2 matching over 10 bases. CDR3 length equals 15 residues. The germline CDR1 and CDR2 sequences are SGHAT and FQNNGV. V lost 6 bases and J lost 4; bases outside the gene matches: 9. DNA for the CDR3: TGTGCCAGCAGTTCCTATAGCGGGGGGAGGTACGAGCAGTACTTC. Amino acids: CASSSYSGGRYEQYF.

This clone was detected only a few times. This chain uses TRBV2 with TRBJ1-5, with 9 bases lining up with TRBD1. J lost 6 bases, V lost 6 bases, and 9 bases had no gene match. This CDR3 has 15 amino acids. The V gene's germline CDR1 is SNHLY and CDR2 FYNNEI. The CDR3 loop is CASSFLTGGSQPQHF. The CDR3 DNA reads TGTGCCAGCAGCTTCCTGACAGGGGGGAGTCAGCCCCAGCATTTT.

The chain joins TRBV11-2 to TRBJ2-7; a possible D gene is TRBD1 (6 bases). The germline V gene has CDR1 SGHAT and CDR2 FQNNGV. The CDR3 consists of 14 residues. Trimming took off 0 bases at V and 4 bases at J, with 10 bases between the two ends. CDR3 DNA sequence: TGTGCCAGCAGCTTAGAAGGGACAATATACGAGCAGTACTTC. This codes for CASSLEGTIYEQYF.

The chain combines TRBV9 with TRBJ2-5; 8 nucleotides line up with TRBD1. Losses at the gene ends were 0 bases for V and 5 bases for J; bases not matched to a gene: 9. The CDR3 contains 16 residues. From germline, CDR1 is SGDLS and CDR2 YYNGEE. In nucleotides, the CDR3 is TGTGCCAGCAGCGTAGATGTGACAGGGGTGTTGGAGACCCAGTACTTC. Translating gives CASSVDVTGVLETQYF.

The V gene is TRBV14, the J gene TRBJ1-2; D possibly corresponds to TRBD1 (5 bases). The CDR3 is 16 amino acids. CDR1 and CDR2 (germline): SGHDN, FVKESK. V lost 2 bases to trimming and J lost 2 bases, with 15 bases between them. CDR3 sequence reads: CASSQSRWGTNYGYTF. The CDR3 DNA follows: TGTGCCAGCAGCCAAAGTAGGTGGGGGACCAACTATGGCTACACCTTC.